These T cell receptor beta chains were read from a single sample in a study of metastatic and nonmetastatic thyroid tumors. TCRdb re-clonotyped the PCR reads through MiXCR. The sample records about 16,000 clones, about 22% being singletons. Input material: adjacent normal tissue. The receptor set was obtained from a female donor with papillary thyroid cancer or a benign thyroid nodule (not recorded which). Some clones in this sample may be carry-over from other donors' samples. CDR3s include the opening cysteine and the closing phenylalanine or tryptophan. D genes are given only for firm matches. Not all rows give a size; the values are once, few, many and, for expanded clones, a class.

v_call	clone_size	j_call	d_call	cdr3_nt	cdr3_aa
TRBV11-2	NA	TRBJ2-2	NA	TGTGCCAGCAGCCCGGTGGTATCGAACACCGGGGAGCTGTTTTTT	CASSPVVSNTGELFF
TRBV20-1	NA	TRBJ2-7	TRBD2	TGCAGTGCCAGGACTAGCGGGATAGACGAGCAGTACTTC	CSARTSGIDEQYF
TRBV16	NA	TRBJ1-2	TRBD1	TGTGCCAGCAGCCAAGACAGGGTCTTCGGTGGCTACACCTTC	CASSQDRVFGGYTF
TRBV20-1	NA	TRBJ1-5	NA	TGCAGTGCTAGGGGAGCAGGGGAGTTAAGCAATCAGCCCCAGCATTTT	CSARGAGELSNQPQHF
TRBV6-1	NA	TRBJ2-2	NA	TGTGCCAGCACCAATAAGAACACCGGGGAGCTGTTTTTT	CASTNKNTGELFF
TRBV12-5	few	TRBJ2-1	TRBD1	TGTGCTAGTGGACCAGAGGGACAGGCGACCTACAATGAGCAGTTCTTC	CASGPEGQATYNEQFF
TRBV5-1	few	TRBJ1-6	NA	TGCGCCAGCAGCCCACAGGGTTCACCCCTCCACTTT	CASSPQGSPLHF
TRBV11-2	NA	TRBJ2-1	TRBD1	TGTGCCAGCATCCTCGGACCGGGACAGGGGGCCAATGAGCAGTTCTTC	CASILGPGQGANEQFF
TRBV5-6	NA	TRBJ1-4	NA	TGTGCCAGCAGCTTGGTTGGGGGGAGCGGTGAAAAACCGTTTTTT	CASSLVGGSGEKPFF
TRBV2	NA	TRBJ2-7	NA	TGTGCCAGCATTGGCGGGACAGACTACGAGCAGTACTTC	CASIGGTDYEQYF